The source of this T cell receptor (beta chain) is a study of blood T cell repertoires in COVID-19. The data were produced by immunoSEQ multiplex PCR, yet TCRdb's version contains in-frame clones alone and is incomplete. Seen here are about 150,000 clones, approximately 83% observed once, and the top ten hold less than 30%. The CDR3 is 17 residues long. Germline trimming cut 1 base from V and 2 bases from J; bases unmatched to any gene: 11. Germline CDR1 is SGHDT and CDR2 is YYEEEE. This clonotype was sampled from a woman aged 60 to 75 with acute or convalescent COVID-19. Material for sequencing was peripheral blood. The J gene is TRBJ2-5, the V gene TRBV5-6; 7 nucleotides line up with TRBD2. In DNA form, the CDR3 reads TGTGCCAGCAGCTTGATGACGGGGGGAACAAATCAAGAGACCCAGTACTTC. Translating gives CASSLMTGGTNQETQYF.